This T cell receptor (beta chain) was obtained from a study of CD8 T cells in ankylosing spondylitis. The CDR3 contains 17 residues. The V gene lost 3 bases and the J gene lost 0 bases, with 14 bases spanning the gap. CDR1 and CDR2 (germline): SGHAT, FQNNGV. The study, taken as a whole, reports: Past research had described some motif variants in reactive arthritis synovial fluid and blood.

The table lists this clonotype with many counts. What it recognizes is unknown. Each CDR3 protein is one row after TCRdb ran MiXCR on the 5' RACE reads. The table has some 220,000 distinct CDR3 sequences, approximately 7.6% seen once. The chain carries TRBV11-2 and TRBJ2-2, with D tentatively TRBD1 or TRBD2 (5 bases each). The source material was blood, either unsorted or a sorted T cell fraction (not recorded which). The TCR originated in a female donor with ankylosing spondylitis or in good health (not recorded which). Here the CDR3 DNA reads TGTGCCAGCAGCTTTAGGGGAGACGGCGCGAACACCGGGGAGCTGTTTTTT. Its translation is CASSFRGDGANTGELFF.